This T cell receptor beta chain stems from a study of T cells after yellow fever vaccination. General study points: Most clones from primary vaccination resurfaced after the booster (approximately 96% CD4, 75% to 90% CD8).

From the 5' RACE reads, TCRdb called clonotypes with MiXCR, one entry per CDR3 protein. The data show under 70,000 distinct CDR3 sequences, about 6.6% seen once. This clonotype has at least ten counts. The antigen is not known. The CDR3 runs to 14 residues. V lost 6 bases, J lost 1 base, and 12 bases lay in between. The specimen comprised CD8+ T cells sorted from PBMCs, sampled on the day of the first yellow fever vaccination. This TCR came from a man younger than 30 who received the YFV17D yellow fever vaccine. The chain links TRBV12-3 or TRBV12-4 to TRBJ1-1; D gene unclear. CDR3 DNA: TGTGCCAGCAGCCCTAGTCGGAGGAACACTGAAGCTTTCTTT. This codes for CASSPSRRNTEAFF.